This T cell receptor (beta chain) comes out of a study of cytomegalovirus exposure and HLA in healthy donors. Looking at the study overall: Ancestry clustering placed about 80% of over 300 genotyped donors in the Caucasian-associated cluster.

General study points: Reports indicate that TCR beta sequences accurately predicted the HLA-A and HLA-B alleles of most subjects. The study designated some 180 TCR beta chains cytomegalovirus-associated.

CDR1 is LNHDA and CDR2 is SQIVND in the germline V gene (reference sequence). Trimming took 0 bases from V and 6 from J; bases not matched to a gene: 7. The CDR3 extends over 16 amino acids. A multiplex PCR was run with 60 Vbeta primers and 13 Jbeta primers. The assay was immunoSEQ multiplex PCR, and TCRdb's table has in-frame clones only and misses some. The sample holds roughly 200,000 clones, about four fifths seen once. Turning to this clone: Its antigen is unidentified.

The receptor was isolated from a woman aged 30 to 39 in good health and CMV-seropositive. The chain couples TRBV19 to TRBJ2-2, with TRBD1 matching 7 bases. The material sequenced was PBMCs. The CDR3 DNA follows: TGTGCCAGTAGTATAGATCACAGGGGCGACCCCGGGGAGCTGTTTTTT. It yields the protein CASSIDHRGDPGELFF.